This TCR beta chain stems from a study of T-cell reconstitution after alpha-beta-depleted transplantation in children. Overall study results and limits: Reportedly, only several hundred clones from non-depleted graft cells drove alpha-beta T-cell counts at about two months. It was surviving recipient T cells and thymic progenitors that gave some patients high TCRbeta diversity at day 60. Diversity and T-cell counts at one year after transplant derived mostly from new T cells.

The library targeted TCRbeta and was prepared with unique molecular identifiers. TCRdb processed the PCR reads anew with MiXCR; each CDR3 protein has one entry. The repertoire consists of roughly 310,000 distinct CDR3 sequences, with approximately 23% occurring once and the leading ten covering approximately 11%. This clonotype was counted only a few times. Its antigen remains unidentified. This CDR3 has 14 residues. The V gene end was trimmed by 6 bases and the J gene end by 9 bases; junction bases not matched to a gene: 7. Germline CDR1 reads MNHNS; CDR2 reads SASEGT. The chain is built from TRBV6-1 and TRBJ2-3; 12 nucleotides line up with TRBD2. The TCR comes from a male patient between 5 and 17 years old who had a stem cell transplant for acute lymphoblastic leukemia, so the T cells may come from the graft donor. The specimen was PBMCs, mostly from graft donor cells, collected 180 days after TCRalphabeta/CD19-depleted stem cell transplant. This chain's CDR3 is CASSRLAGDFTQYF. CDR3 DNA: TGTGCCAGCAGCCGACTAGCGGGAGATTTCACGCAGTATTTT.